One and the same sample provided the 21 T cell receptor beta chains below, sequenced in a study of T cell responses to AZD1222 COVID-19 vaccine. Produced via immunoSEQ multiplex PCR; TCRdb's table is partial and in-frame only. The sample has about 160,000 clones, 92% seen once; the top ten hold 4% to 5.5%. The sample in question was peripheral blood, obtained on day 0 of MenACWY control vaccination. The receptor source for this set is an adult in good health.

The chain links TRBV2 to TRBJ1-4; D not certain. Germline loops: CDR1 SNHLY, CDR2 FYNNEI. Trimming shortened V by 5 bases and J by 7 bases, and 14 bases separated the two germline ends. The CDR3 is 14 residues long. CDR3 nucleotide sequence: TGTGCCAGCAGTAGGTCCCCCAGCAGTGAAAAACTGTTTTTT. Translating gives CASSRSPSSEKLFF.

The V call is TRBV4-1, the J call TRBJ2-7; no reliable D call. Germline CDR1 and CDR2: MGHRA and YSYEKL. Trimming shortened V by 3 bases and J by 3 bases, and 15 bases separated the two germline ends. This CDR3 has 15 amino acids. In nucleotides, the CDR3 is TGCGCCAGCAGCCAGATAGCCGAGAGTAACTACGAGCAGTACTTC. It codes for CASSQIAESNYEQYF.

The chain is built from TRBV4-1 and TRBJ1-6, with unresolved D. V lost 5 bases to trimming and J lost 0 bases, with 5 bases between them. The CDR3 consists of 14 residues. The germline gives CDR1 MGHRA, CDR2 YSYEKL. The CDR3 loop is CASSGSSYNSPLHF. The CDR3 DNA follows: TGCGCCAGCAGCGGAAGCTCCTATAATTCACCCCTCCACTTT.

The chain carries TRBV15 and TRBJ1-2; perhaps TRBD1 as D (6 bases). CDR1 is LNHNV and CDR2 is YYDKDF in the germline V gene (reference sequence). CDR3 length equals 13 residues. Trimming took off 5 bases at V and 4 bases at J, with 11 bases between the two ends. CDR3 in DNA: TGTGCCACCAGCCTACAGGGATCCTATGGCTACACCTTC. This sequence encodes CATSLQGSYGYTF.

V gene TRBV19 combines with J gene TRBJ2-1; TRBD2 matches at 9 bases. The CDR3 totals 16 residues. V was clipped by 7 bases and J by 7 bases; unmatched bases: 14. In germline, CDR1 is LNHDA, CDR2 SQIVND (reference sequence). The chain's CDR3 is CASKGSAGGARNEQFF. The CDR3 DNA is TGTGCCAGTAAGGGAAGTGCGGGAGGGGCTAGGAATGAGCAGTTCTTC.

The chain employs TRBV3-1 (or the pseudogene TRBV3-2) and TRBJ2-3, with D perhaps TRBD2 (5 bases). The V gene lost 2 bases and the J gene lost 5 bases, with 14 bases spanning the gap. Germline CDR1 reads LGHDT; CDR2 reads YNNKEL (reference sequence). The CDR3 is made up of 15 amino acids. This chain's CDR3 is CASSQSVGRGDTQYF. The CDR3 coding sequence is TGTGCCAGCAGCCAATCAGTCGGACGGGGAGATACGCAGTATTTT.

This clone is a singleton in its sample. This rearrangement joins TRBV7-8 to TRBJ2-3; D gene unclear. Germline CDR1 and CDR2: SGHVS and FQNEAQ. CDR3 length equals 15 residues. V lost 4 bases to trimming and J lost 5 bases, with 16 bases between them. The CDR3 loop reads CASSSRDLIGDTQYF. The DNA of the CDR3 is TGTGCCAGCAGCTCACGAGACCTGATTGGAGATACGCAGTATTTT.

The sample holds one count of this clone. The CDR3 coding sequence is TGCAGCGCCCCAGGTGGGGGTGTAACTGAAGCTTTCTTT. It encodes CSAPGGGVTEAFF. This rearrangement joins TRBV29-1 to TRBJ1-1, with D possibly being TRBD1 (5 bases). The V end lost 7 bases, the J end lost 5 bases, and 17 bases lay between the germline ends. The CDR3 runs to 13 residues. Germline V gene sequence: CDR1 SQVTM, CDR2 ANQGSEA.

The V and J genes are TRBV12-2 and TRBJ2-7; the D call in the table, TRBD2, was not verified against the DNA. TRBV12-2 is shown as a pseudogene. The CDR3 is 16 amino acids. The CDR3 bases are TGTGCAAGTCGCTTAAATTGGGGAGAAGGATTCTACGAGCAGTACTTC. Protein product: CASRLNWGEGFYEQYF.

J is TRBJ1-1 and V is TRBV19, with TRBD1 identical over 7 bases. Germline V gene sequence: CDR1 LNHDA, CDR2 SQIVND (reference sequence). V was clipped by 7 bases and J by 0 bases; unmatched bases: 8. The CDR3 extends over 15 amino acids. CDR3 sequence: CASNPRTGLNTEAFF. The DNA for the CDR3 is TGTGCCAGTAACCCGAGGACAGGACTGAACACTGAAGCTTTCTTT.

The chain joins TRBV13 to TRBJ1-1; 7 bases map to TRBD1. The germline gives CDR1 PRHDT, CDR2 FYEKMQ (reference sequence). Trimming removed 7 bases from V and 6 bases from J; junction bases left unmatched: 8. The CDR3 is 13 residues long. Here the CDR3 reads CASKGAPDPEAFF. The CDR3 DNA reads TGTGCCAGCAAGGGGGCGCCAGATCCTGAAGCTTTCTTT.

This chain links TRBV9 with TRBJ1-1, with 8 bases that match TRBD1. V lost 1 base to trimming and J lost 2 bases; unmatched junction nucleotides: 4. CDR3 length: 15 residues. Germline CDR1 and CDR2: SGDLS and YYNGEE. The CDR3 sequence: CASSVSGTGNTEAFF. CDR3 DNA: TGTGCCAGCAGCGTATCCGGGACAGGCAACACTGAAGCTTTCTTT.

V gene TRBV28 combines with J gene TRBJ1-2, with D hard to call. V lost 8 bases and J 1 base, leaving 5 bases between the germline ends. The V gene's germline CDR1 is MDHEN and CDR2 SYDVKM. This CDR3 has 11 amino acids. CDR3 region: CASWINYGYTF. The CDR3 DNA reads TGTGCCAGCTGGATTAACTATGGCTACACCTTC.

The chain has TRBV10-3 and TRBJ1-1, with TRBD1 matching 8 bases. Germline V gives CDR1 ENHRY, CDR2 SYGVKD. This CDR3 spans 16 amino acids. V dropped 0 bases and J dropped 2; count of bases not matched to a gene: 5. The CDR3 is CAISESYRGTNTEAFF. CDR3 in DNA: TGTGCCATCAGTGAGTCGTACAGGGGGACCAACACTGAAGCTTTCTTT.

This chain connects TRBV7-2 to TRBJ1-5, with D possibly matching TRBD1 (6 bases). The V gene's germline CDR1 is SGHTA and CDR2 FQGNSA. Trimming left V 4 bases short and J 3 bases short, with 19 bases between. CDR3 length equals 17 residues. CDR3 DNA: TGTGCCAGCAGCTACAAAGGGGGGATGGTGCACAATCAGCCCCAGCATTTT. This encodes CASSYKGGMVHNQPQHF.

This clone was detected a few times. The rearrangement uses TRBV7-3 and TRBJ2-5; tentative D call: TRBD2 (5 bases). The CDR3 runs to 15 residues. Trimming left V 1 base short and J 1 base short, with 10 bases between. CDR1 and CDR2 (germline): SGHTA, FQGTGA. CDR3 sequence reads: CASSLMAGLQETQYF. As DNA, the CDR3 is TGTGCCAGCAGCTTAATGGCGGGCCTCCAAGAGACCCAGTACTTC.

This chain uses TRBV4-3 with TRBJ1-4, with TRBD1 matching 7 bases. The V segment lost 4 bases and the J segment 0 bases; nucleotides outside the gene matches: 5. This CDR3 comprises 16 residues. Germline CDR1 reads LGHNA; CDR2 reads YSLEER. In DNA form, the CDR3 reads TGCGCCAGCAGCCCGAGTACAGGGGCAACTAATGAAAAACTGTTTTTT. It is translated as CASSPSTGATNEKLFF.

This chain links TRBV5-1 with TRBJ1-2; D may be TRBD1 (6 bases). CDR3 length: 14 amino acids. V dropped 7 bases and J dropped 6 bases, with 19 bases sitting between them. In germline, CDR1 is SGHRS, CDR2 YFSETQ. CDR3 sequence (DNA): TGCGCCAGCTCAGGCCAGGGGCTCAGTCATGGCTACACCTTC. This codes for CASSGQGLSHGYTF.

The chain links TRBV7-8 to TRBJ2-7; the D gene is possibly TRBD2 (6 bases). The germline CDR1 and CDR2 sequences are SGHVS and FQNEAQ. The V gene lost 5 bases and the J gene lost 2 bases, with 16 bases spanning the gap. This CDR3 spans 15 amino acids. DNA of the CDR3: TGTGCCAGCAGCCCACGGCCGGAGGGTGCCTACGAGCAGTACTTC. The encoded protein is CASSPRPEGAYEQYF.

This clone has just a few counts. The gene calls are TRBV6-4 and TRBJ2-2; D is unresolved. This CDR3 spans 15 amino acids. The V and J ends lost 1 base and 8 bases respectively, with 14 bases between them. CDR1 and CDR2 (germline): MRHNA, SNTAGT. The CDR3 nucleotides are TGTGCCAGCAGTGACTGGATTAGGGCTCCGGGGGAGCTGTTTTTT. The encoded protein is CASSDWIRAPGELFF.

As regards this clone: Relative to the germline gene, one junction end is altered; a read error may explain this. This chain links TRBV11-2 with TRBJ1-1; no definite D call. Germline assignment: CDR1 SGHAT and CDR2 FQNNGV. The CDR3 extends over 13 amino acids. CDR3 amino acids: CASSVEKNTEAFF. The CDR3 nucleotides read TGTGCCAGCAGCGTAGAAAAGAACACTGAAGCTTTCTTT.